Listed below are T cell receptor beta chains from one sample, sequenced in a study of OX40 agonist ivuxolimab in advanced cancers. TCRdb keeps only in-frame clones here, not all; method: immunoSEQ multiplex PCR. The sample lists 95,000 to 100,000 clones; around 92% were seen once. The sequencing used CD4+ or CD8+ T cells sorted from blood, collected in a trial of the OX40 agonist ivuxolimab. Receptors were obtained from an adult with an advanced solid tumor such as melanoma, head and neck, liver or kidney cancer. The CDR3 runs from the conserved cysteine through the conserved F or W. Fields, in order: V gene, clone size, J gene, D gene, CDR3 protein, CDR3 DNA. D genes are given only for firm matches. Clone sizes are given selectively: once, few, many, or a class where the clone is expanded.

TRBV5-1	NA	TRBJ2-5	TRBD2	CASSLTLAGQETQYF	TGCGCCAGCAGCTTGACACTAGCGGGACAAGAGACCCAGTACTTC
TRBV4-2	NA	TRBJ1-1	TRBD1	CASSRTGTGNTEAFF	TGTGCCAGCAGCCGAACCGGGACAGGGAACACTGAAGCTTTCTTT
TRBV6-1	NA	TRBJ1-5	NA	CASTEVGGSPQHF	TGTGCCAGCACTGAAGTGGGGGGTAGTCCCCAGCATTTT
TRBV5-1	NA	TRBJ2-5	NA	CASSLTETQYF	TGCGCCAGCAGCTTGACCGAGACCCAGTACTTC
TRBV30	NA	TRBJ1-5	NA	CAWSVQENQPQHF	TGTGCCTGGAGTGTACAGGAAAATCAGCCCCAGCATTTT
TRBV7-2	NA	TRBJ1-1	NA	CASRGYTEAFF	TGTGCCAGCAGAGGGTACACTGAAGCTTTCTTT
TRBV27	few	TRBJ1-2	NA	CASSLSVGASLSSGYTF	TGTGCCAGCAGTTTATCGGTAGGAGCCAGCCTCAGTAGTGGCTACACCTTC
TRBV7-3	NA	TRBJ1-6	TRBD1	CASSSQGAQNSPLHF	TGTGCCAGCAGCTCACAGGGGGCGCAGAATTCACCCCTCCACTTT
TRBV6-1	NA	TRBJ1-6	NA	CASRRASYNSPLHF	TGTGCCAGCAGGCGGGCTTCCTATAATTCACCCCTCCACTTT
TRBV5-1	NA	TRBJ2-2	TRBD1	CASSRMQGAGTGELFF	TGCGCCAGCAGCAGGATGCAGGGGGCTGGCACCGGGGAGCTGTTTTTT
TRBV15	NA	TRBJ1-6	NA	CATSRPGEYNSPLHF	TGTGCCACCAGCAGACCAGGGGAGTATAATTCACCCCTCCACTTT
TRBV25-1	NA	TRBJ1-1	TRBD1	CASIDRAAREAFF	TGTGCCAGCATAGACAGGGCGGCGCGGGAAGCTTTCTTT
TRBV7-9	NA	TRBJ1-1	NA	CASSRSAGKTEAFF	TGTGCCAGCAGCCGAAGTGCTGGGAAAACCGAAGCTTTCTTT
TRBV7-3	NA	TRBJ1-2	NA	CASSPGNNYGYTF	TGTGCCAGCAGCCCCGGGAATAACTATGGCTACACCTTC
TRBV15	few	TRBJ1-5	NA	CATSRADQPQHF	TGTGCCACCAGCAGAGCGGACCAGCCCCAGCATTTT
TRBV28	NA	TRBJ2-6	NA	CASRGMGNSGANVLTF	TGTGCCAGCAGGGGGATGGGGAACTCTGGGGCCAACGTCCTGACTTTC
TRBV4-2	NA	TRBJ2-5	NA	CASSQGRRGETQYF	TGTGCCAGCAGCCAAGGTCGGAGGGGCGAGACCCAGTACTTC
TRBV7-9	NA	TRBJ2-1	TRBD1	CASSPDIGQGAYNEQFF	TGTGCCAGCAGCCCCGACATCGGACAGGGGGCCTACAATGAGCAGTTCTTC
TRBV5-6	NA	TRBJ2-7	NA	CASSLGVSYEQYF	TGTGCCAGCAGCTTGGGGGTCTCCTACGAGCAGTACTTC
TRBV30	NA	TRBJ1-5	NA	CAWNGGMAQPQHF	TGTGCCTGGAATGGCGGGATGGCGCAGCCCCAGCATTTT
TRBV7-9	NA	TRBJ1-2	NA	CASSLYAGNYGYTF	TGTGCCAGCAGCTTATATGCAGGGAACTATGGCTACACCTTC
TRBV11-3	NA	TRBJ2-1	NA	CASSLRAYNEQFF	TGTGCCAGCAGCCTGCGCGCCTACAATGAGCAGTTCTTC
TRBV6-5	NA	TRBJ2-3	NA	CASRPGATTDTQYF	TGTGCCAGCAGGCCCGGGGCGACCACAGATACGCAGTATTTT
TRBV5-5	once	TRBJ2-5	NA	CASSLRGWETQYF	TGTGCCAGCAGCTTGAGAGGTTGGGAGACCCAGTACTTC
TRBV9	NA	TRBJ2-3	NA	CASSANTDTQYF	TGTGCCAGCAGCGCTAACACAGATACGCAGTATTTT
TRBV7-7	NA	TRBJ2-2	NA	CASSLMNPGLGGFGELFF	TGTGCTAGCAGCTTAATGAACCCGGGACTTGGAGGTTTTGGGGAGCTGTTTTTT
TRBV7-2	NA	TRBJ1-5	NA	CASSLTFDSYSNQPQHF	TGTGCCAGCAGCTTAACTTTCGACTCCTATAGCAATCAGCCCCAGCATTTT
TRBV6-1	NA	TRBJ2-7	NA	CASRDRGYWDEQYF	TGTGCCAGCAGAGACCGGGGGTACTGGGACGAGCAGTACTTC
TRBV5-1	NA	TRBJ1-5	NA	CASSFGPARGNQPQHF	TGCGCCAGCAGCTTCGGTCCAGCGAGGGGCAATCAGCCCCAGCATTTT
TRBV11-2	once	TRBJ2-1	TRBD2	CASSPNLAGGYNEQFF	TGTGCCAGCAGCCCGAACCTAGCGGGGGGCTACAATGAGCAGTTCTTC
TRBV11-2	once	TRBJ1-1	TRBD1	CASSLTGREAFF	TGTGCCAGCAGCTTGACAGGGAGAGAAGCTTTCTTT
TRBV29-1	NA	TRBJ2-3	NA	CSVEDWTDTQYF	TGCAGCGTTGAAGATTGGACAGATACGCAGTATTTT
TRBV30	NA	TRBJ1-5	NA	CAWSDTPGRSNQPQHF	TGTGCCTGGAGTGATACTCCAGGACGGAGCAATCAGCCCCAGCATTTT
TRBV4-2	NA	TRBJ2-3	NA	CASSRRIEDTQYF	TGTGCCAGCAGCCGGCGCATAGAAGATACGCAGTATTTT
TRBV25-1	NA	TRBJ1-1	TRBD1	CASTRQGFTEAFF	TGTGCCAGCACACGACAGGGCTTCACTGAAGCTTTCTTT
TRBV10-1	NA	TRBJ2-7	NA	CATSYEQYF	TGCGCCACCTCCTACGAGCAGTACTTC
TRBV4-1	once	TRBJ1-5	NA	CASSQEAAGLYQPQHF	TGCGCCAGCAGCCAAGAAGCTGCGGGGTTATATCAGCCCCAGCATTTT
TRBV4-2	few	TRBJ1-1	NA	CASSYLTMNTEAFF	TGTGCCAGCAGCTACTTAACAATGAACACTGAAGCTTTCTTT
TRBV9	NA	TRBJ2-1	NA	CASSVAGESYNEQFF	TGTGCCAGCAGCGTAGCCGGGGAATCCTACAATGAGCAGTTCTTC
TRBV6-1	NA	TRBJ1-4	TRBD1	CASSDQGAVTNEKLFF	TGTGCCAGCAGTGACCAGGGGGCGGTAACTAATGAAAAACTGTTTTTT
TRBV4-3	NA	TRBJ1-1	NA	CASSQPGQGNTEAFF	TGCGCCAGCAGCCAACCGGGGCAGGGAAATACTGAAGCTTTCTTT
TRBV7-2	NA	TRBJ2-5	NA	CASSLDRETQYF	TGTGCCAGCAGCTTAGACCGAGAGACCCAGTACTTC
TRBV7-2	NA	TRBJ2-5	TRBD2	CASSLAGGGWETQYF	TGTGCCAGCAGCTTAGCCGGGGGGGGGTGGGAGACCCAGTACTTC
TRBV29-1	NA	TRBJ2-1	NA	CSVGSRSYNEQFF	TGCAGCGTTGGCTCACGCTCCTACAATGAGCAGTTCTTC
TRBV11-3	NA	TRBJ1-6	TRBD1	CASSLAGTGRSPLHF	TGTGCCAGCAGCTTAGCAGGGACAGGGCGTTCACCCCTCCACTTT
TRBV7-2	NA	TRBJ2-2	TRBD1	CASSRRTGGTGELFF	TGTGCCAGCAGCCGCCGGACAGGCGGCACCGGGGAGCTGTTTTTT
TRBV29-1	NA	TRBJ1-2	NA	CSVDVGRANYGYTF	TGCAGCGTTGACGTCGGCAGAGCTAACTATGGCTACACCTTC
TRBV2	NA	TRBJ2-1	TRBD1	CASAISDRSRGQFF	TGTGCCAGCGCAATTTCGGACAGGAGTCGGGGGCAGTTCTTC
TRBV6-1	NA	TRBJ1-3	TRBD1	CASRAGTGAGNTIYF	TGTGCCAGCAGAGCCGGGACAGGGGCGGGAAACACCATATATTTT